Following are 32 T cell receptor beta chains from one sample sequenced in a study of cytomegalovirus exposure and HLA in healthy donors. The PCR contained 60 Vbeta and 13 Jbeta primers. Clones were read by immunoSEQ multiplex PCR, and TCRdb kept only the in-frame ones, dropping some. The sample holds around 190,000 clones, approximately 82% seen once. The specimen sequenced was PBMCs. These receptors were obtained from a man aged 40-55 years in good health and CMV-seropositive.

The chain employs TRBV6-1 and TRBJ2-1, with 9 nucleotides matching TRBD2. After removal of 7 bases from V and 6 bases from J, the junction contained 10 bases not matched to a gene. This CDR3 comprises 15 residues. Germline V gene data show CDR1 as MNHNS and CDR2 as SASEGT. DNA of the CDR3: TGTGCCAGCATCGAAGGGACTAGCCCCTTCAATGAGCAGTTCTTC. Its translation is CASIEGTSPFNEQFF.

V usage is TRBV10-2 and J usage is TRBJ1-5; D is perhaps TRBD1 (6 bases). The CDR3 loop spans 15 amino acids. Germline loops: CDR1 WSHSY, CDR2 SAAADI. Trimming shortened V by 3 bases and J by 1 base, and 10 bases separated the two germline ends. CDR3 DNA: TGCGCCAGCAGTGATGAGGGGGGGAGCAATCAGCCCCAGCATTTT. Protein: CASSDEGGSNQPQHF.

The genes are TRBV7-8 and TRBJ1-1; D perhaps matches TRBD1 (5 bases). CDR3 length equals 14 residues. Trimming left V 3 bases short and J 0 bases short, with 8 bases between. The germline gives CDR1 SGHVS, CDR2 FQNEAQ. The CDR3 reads CASSFPGLNTEAFF. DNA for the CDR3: TGTGCCAGCAGCTTCCCAGGGTTGAACACTGAAGCTTTCTTT.

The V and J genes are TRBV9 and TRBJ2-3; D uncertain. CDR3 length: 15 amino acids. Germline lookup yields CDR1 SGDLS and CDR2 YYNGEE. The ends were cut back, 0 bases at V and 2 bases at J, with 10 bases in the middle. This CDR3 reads CASSVGGRYTDTQYF. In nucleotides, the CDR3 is TGTGCCAGCAGCGTAGGAGGTCGTTACACAGATACGCAGTATTTT. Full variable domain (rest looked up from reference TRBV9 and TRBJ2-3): DSGVTQTPKHLITATGQRVTLRCSPRSGDLSVYWYQQSLDQGLQFLIQYYNGEERAKGNILERFSAQQFPDLHSELNLSSLELGDSALYFCASSVGGRYTDTQYFGPGTRLTVL.

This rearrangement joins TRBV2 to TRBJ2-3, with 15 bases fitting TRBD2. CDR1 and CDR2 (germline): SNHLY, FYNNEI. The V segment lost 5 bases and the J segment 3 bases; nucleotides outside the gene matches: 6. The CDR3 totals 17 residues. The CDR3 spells CASSPGTSGRRTDTQYF. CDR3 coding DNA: TGTGCCAGCAGTCCTGGGACTAGCGGGAGGAGAACAGATACGCAGTATTTT.

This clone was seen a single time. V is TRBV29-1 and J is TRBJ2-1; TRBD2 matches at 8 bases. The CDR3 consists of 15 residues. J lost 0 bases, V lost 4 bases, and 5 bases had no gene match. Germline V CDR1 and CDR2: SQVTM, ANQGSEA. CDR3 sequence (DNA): TGCAGCGTTGCCCGGGGGACTAGCTCCTACAATGAGCAGTTCTTC. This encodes CSVARGTSSYNEQFF.

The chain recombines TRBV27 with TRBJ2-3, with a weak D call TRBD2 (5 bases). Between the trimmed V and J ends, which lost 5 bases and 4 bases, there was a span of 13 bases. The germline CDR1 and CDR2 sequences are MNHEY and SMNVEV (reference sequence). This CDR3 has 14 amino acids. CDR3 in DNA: TGTGCCAGCAGTCCGCGGGTCCAGTCAGATACGCAGTATTTT. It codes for CASSPRVQSDTQYF.

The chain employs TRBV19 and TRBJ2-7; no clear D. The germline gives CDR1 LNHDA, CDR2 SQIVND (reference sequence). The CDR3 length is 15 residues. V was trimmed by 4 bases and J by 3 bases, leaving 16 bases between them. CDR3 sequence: CASSTGLGPFYEQYF. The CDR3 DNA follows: TGTGCCAGTAGTACTGGCCTGGGCCCGTTCTACGAGCAGTACTTC.

CDR3 DNA: TGTGCCAGCAGTTCCACAGGGGGACTGCGGGGCTACACCTTC. Encoded protein: CASSSTGGLRGYTF. V usage is TRBV6-5 and J usage is TRBJ1-2; TRBD1 matches 8 bases. J was trimmed by 8 bases and V by 4 bases; bases with no gene match: 9. Germline V gene data show CDR1 as MNHEY and CDR2 as SVGAGI. The CDR3 consists of 14 residues.

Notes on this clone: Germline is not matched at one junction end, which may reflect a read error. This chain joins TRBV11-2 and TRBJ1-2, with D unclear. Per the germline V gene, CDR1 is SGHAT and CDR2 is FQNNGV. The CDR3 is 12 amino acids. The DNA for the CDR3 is TGTGCCTGCAGCAGAGATTTCTATGGCTACACCTTC. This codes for CACSRDFYGYTF.

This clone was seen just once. CDR3 nucleotide sequence: TGCGCCAGCAGTGAATCAGCCAGGGCCTACGAGCAGTACTTC. It is translated as CASSESARAYEQYF. This chain joins TRBV10-2 and TRBJ2-7; possible D gene TRBD1, 5 bases. CDR3 length: 14 amino acids. CDR1 WSHSY and CDR2 SAAADI come from the germline V gene. The V gene lost 3 bases and the J gene lost 2 bases, with 11 bases spanning the gap.

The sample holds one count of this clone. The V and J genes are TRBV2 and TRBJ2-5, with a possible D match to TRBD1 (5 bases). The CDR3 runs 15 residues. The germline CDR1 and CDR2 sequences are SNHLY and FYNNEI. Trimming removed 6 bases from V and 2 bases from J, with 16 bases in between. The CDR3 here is CASSLLSAGQETQYF. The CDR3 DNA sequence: TGTGCCAGCAGCCTCTTATCGGCAGGGCAAGAGACCCAGTACTTC.

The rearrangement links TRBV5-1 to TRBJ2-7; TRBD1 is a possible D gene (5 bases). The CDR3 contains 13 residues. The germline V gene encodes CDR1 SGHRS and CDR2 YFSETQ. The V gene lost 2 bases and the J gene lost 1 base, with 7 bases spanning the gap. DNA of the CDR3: TGCGCCAGCAGCTTTCCAGGGTCCTACGAGCAGTACTTC. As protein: CASSFPGSYEQYF.

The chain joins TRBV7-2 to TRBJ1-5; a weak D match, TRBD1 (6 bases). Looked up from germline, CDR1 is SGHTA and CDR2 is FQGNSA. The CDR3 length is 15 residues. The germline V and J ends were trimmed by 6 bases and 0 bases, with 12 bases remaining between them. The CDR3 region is CASRWGGRSNQPQHF. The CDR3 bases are TGTGCCAGCAGATGGGGGGGCCGTAGCAATCAGCCCCAGCATTTT.

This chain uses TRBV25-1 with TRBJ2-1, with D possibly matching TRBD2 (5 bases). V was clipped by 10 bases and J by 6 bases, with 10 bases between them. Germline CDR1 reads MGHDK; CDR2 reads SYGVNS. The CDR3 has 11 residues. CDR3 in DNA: TGTGCCATCCGAGGGATCAATGAGCAGTTCTTC. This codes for CAIRGINEQFF.

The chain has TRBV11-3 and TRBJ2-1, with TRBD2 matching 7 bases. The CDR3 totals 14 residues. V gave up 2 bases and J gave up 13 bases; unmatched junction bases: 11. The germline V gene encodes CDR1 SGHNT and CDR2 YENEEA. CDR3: CASSLLSGGGPQFF. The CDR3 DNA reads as TGTGCCAGCAGCTTATTATCGGGGGGTGGGCCACAGTTCTTC.

CDR3 bases: TGTGCCAGCAGTTCCGGGACTAGCGGGGGAGATACGCAGTATTTT. Its translation: CASSSGTSGGDTQYF. The chain employs TRBV27 and TRBJ2-3; TRBD2 agrees at 14 bases. This CDR3 is built from 15 residues. Losses at the gene ends were 4 bases for V and 5 bases for J; bases not matched to a gene: 2. Germline loops: CDR1 MNHEY, CDR2 SMNVEV (reference sequence).

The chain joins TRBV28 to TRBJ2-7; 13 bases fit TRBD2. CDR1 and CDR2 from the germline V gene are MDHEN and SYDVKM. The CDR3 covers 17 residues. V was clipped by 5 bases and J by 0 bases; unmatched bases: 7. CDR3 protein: CASSMGLAGFSSYEQYF. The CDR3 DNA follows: TGTGCCAGCAGTATGGGACTAGCGGGATTTTCCTCCTACGAGCAGTACTTC.

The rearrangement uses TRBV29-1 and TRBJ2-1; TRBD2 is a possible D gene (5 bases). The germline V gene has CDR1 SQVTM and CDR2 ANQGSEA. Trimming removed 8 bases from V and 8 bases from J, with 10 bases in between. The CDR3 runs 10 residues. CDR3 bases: TGCAGCAGCGGATTCTATGAGCAGTTCTTC. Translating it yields CSSGFYEQFF.

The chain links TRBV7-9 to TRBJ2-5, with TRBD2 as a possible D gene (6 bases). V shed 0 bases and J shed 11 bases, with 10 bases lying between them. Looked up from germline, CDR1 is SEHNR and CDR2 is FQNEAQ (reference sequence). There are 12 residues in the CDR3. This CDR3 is CASSLAGGEQYF. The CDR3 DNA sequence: TGTGCCAGCAGCTTAGCGGGCGGGGAGCAGTACTTC.

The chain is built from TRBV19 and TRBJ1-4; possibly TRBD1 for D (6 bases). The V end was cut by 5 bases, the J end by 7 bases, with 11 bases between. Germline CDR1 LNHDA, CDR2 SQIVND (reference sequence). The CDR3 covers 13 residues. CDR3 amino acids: CASSEDRREKLFF. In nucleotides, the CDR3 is TGTGCCAGTAGTGAGGACAGACGTGAAAAACTGTTTTTT.

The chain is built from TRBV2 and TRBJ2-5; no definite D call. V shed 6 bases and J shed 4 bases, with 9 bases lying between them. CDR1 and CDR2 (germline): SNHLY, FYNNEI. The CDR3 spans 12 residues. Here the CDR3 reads CASREHPETQYF. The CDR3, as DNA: TGTGCCAGCAGGGAACATCCAGAGACCCAGTACTTC.

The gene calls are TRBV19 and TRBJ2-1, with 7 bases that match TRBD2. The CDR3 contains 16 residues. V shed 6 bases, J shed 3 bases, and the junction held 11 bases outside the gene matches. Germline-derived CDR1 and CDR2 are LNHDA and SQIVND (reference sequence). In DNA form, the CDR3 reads TGTGCCAGTAGAGACTGGCTTGGGAGGGACTACAATGAGCAGTTCTTC. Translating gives CASRDWLGRDYNEQFF.

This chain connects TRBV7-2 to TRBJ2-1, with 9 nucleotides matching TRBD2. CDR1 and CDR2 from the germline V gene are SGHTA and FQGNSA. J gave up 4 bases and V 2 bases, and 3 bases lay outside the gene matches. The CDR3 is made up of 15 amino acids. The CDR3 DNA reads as TGTGCCAGCAGCTTACTCGCGGGAGGGTACAATGAGCAGTTCTTC. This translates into CASSLLAGGYNEQFF.

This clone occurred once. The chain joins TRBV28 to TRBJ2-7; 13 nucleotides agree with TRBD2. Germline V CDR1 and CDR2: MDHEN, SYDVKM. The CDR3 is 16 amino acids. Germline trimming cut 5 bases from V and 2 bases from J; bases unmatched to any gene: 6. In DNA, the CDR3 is TGTGCCAGCAGTCCGGGGACTAGCGGGGCGCCCTACGAGCAGTACTTC. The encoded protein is CASSPGTSGAPYEQYF.

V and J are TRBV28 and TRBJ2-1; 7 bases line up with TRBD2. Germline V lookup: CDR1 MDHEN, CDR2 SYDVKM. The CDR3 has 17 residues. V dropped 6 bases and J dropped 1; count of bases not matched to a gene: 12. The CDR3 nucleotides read TGTGCCAGCAGACGACCCAGCGGGAACCCTTCCTACAATGAGCAGTTCTTC. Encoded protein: CASRRPSGNPSYNEQFF.

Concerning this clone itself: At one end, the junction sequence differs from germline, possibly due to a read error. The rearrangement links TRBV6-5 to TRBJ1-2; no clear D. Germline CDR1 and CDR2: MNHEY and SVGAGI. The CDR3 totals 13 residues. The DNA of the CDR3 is TGTGCCATCAGTGATCCGGGAAGCTATGGCTACACCTTC. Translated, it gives CAISDPGSYGYTF.

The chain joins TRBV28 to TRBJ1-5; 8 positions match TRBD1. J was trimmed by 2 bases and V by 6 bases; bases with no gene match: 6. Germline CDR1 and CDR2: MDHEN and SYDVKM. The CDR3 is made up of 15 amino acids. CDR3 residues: CASSPPGQGNQPQHF. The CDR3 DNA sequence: TGTGCCAGCAGCCCTCCGGGACAGGGCAATCAGCCCCAGCATTTT.

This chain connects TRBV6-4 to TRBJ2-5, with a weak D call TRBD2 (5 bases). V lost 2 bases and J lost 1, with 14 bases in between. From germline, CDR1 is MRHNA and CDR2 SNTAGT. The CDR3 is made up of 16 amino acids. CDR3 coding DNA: TGTGCCAGCAGTGACCCACCCAGGAGGACCCAAGAGACCCAGTACTTC. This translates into CASSDPPRRTQETQYF.

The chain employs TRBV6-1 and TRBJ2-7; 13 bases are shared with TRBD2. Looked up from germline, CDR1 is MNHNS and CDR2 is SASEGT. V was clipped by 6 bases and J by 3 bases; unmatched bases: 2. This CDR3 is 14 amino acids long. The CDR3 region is CASRGLAGDYEQYF. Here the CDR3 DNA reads TGTGCCAGCAGAGGACTAGCGGGGGACTACGAGCAGTACTTC.

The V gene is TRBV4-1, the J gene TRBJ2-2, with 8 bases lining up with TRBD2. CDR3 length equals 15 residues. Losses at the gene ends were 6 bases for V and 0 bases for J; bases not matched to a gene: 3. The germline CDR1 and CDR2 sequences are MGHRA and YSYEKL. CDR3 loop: CASRTSVTNTGELFF. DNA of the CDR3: TGCGCCAGCAGGACTAGCGTTACGAACACCGGGGAGCTGTTTTTT.

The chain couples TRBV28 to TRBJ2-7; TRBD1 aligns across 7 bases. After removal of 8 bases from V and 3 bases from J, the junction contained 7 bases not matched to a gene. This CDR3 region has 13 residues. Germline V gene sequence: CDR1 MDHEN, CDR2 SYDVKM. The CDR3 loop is CASRTGPFYEQYF. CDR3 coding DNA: TGTGCCAGCCGGACAGGACCTTTCTACGAGCAGTACTTC. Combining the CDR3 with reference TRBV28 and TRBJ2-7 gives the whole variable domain DVKVTQSSRYLVKRTGEKVFLECVQDMDHENMFWYRQDPGLGLRLIYFSYDVKMKEKGDIPEGYSVSREKKERFSLILESASTNQTSMYLCASRTGPFYEQYFGPGTRLTVT.